Listed below are T cell receptor beta chains from one sample, sequenced in a study of blood T cell repertoires in COVID-19. The protocol was immunoSEQ multiplex PCR, while the TCRdb copy is restricted to in-frame clones and leaves out a portion. Among a few hundred thousand clones listed, 89% were seen once. Sequenced input: PBMCs or T cells enriched from blood (not recorded which). The origin of the receptors is a woman younger than 45 who had recovered from COVID-19. Each CDR3 is given with its conserved first and last residue. A D gene is named only where the DNA matches it firmly. Clone size is given for some rows only: seen once, a few or many times, or a class if the clone is expanded.

d_call: -; clone_size: -; cdr3_length: 13; v_call: TRBV5-4; j_call: TRBJ2-2; cdr3_nt: TGTGCCAGCAGCTTAGGGGAATCCGGGGAGCTGTTTTTT; cdr3_aa: CASSLGESGELFF
d_call: -; clone_size: -; cdr3_length: 11; v_call: TRBV15; j_call: TRBJ1-1; cdr3_nt: TGTGCCACCAGCACCTACGCTGAAGCTTTCTTT; cdr3_aa: CATSTYAEAFF
d_call: -; clone_size: once; cdr3_length: 12; v_call: TRBV5-4; j_call: TRBJ2-1; cdr3_nt: TGTGCCAGCAGCTTGGATAGAAATGAGCAGTTCTTC; cdr3_aa: CASSLDRNEQFF
d_call: TRBD1; clone_size: -; cdr3_length: 13; v_call: TRBV10-3; j_call: TRBJ1-2; cdr3_nt: TGTGCCATCGAACCGGACAGGGGGCATGGCTACACCTTC; cdr3_aa: CAIEPDRGHGYTF
d_call: -; clone_size: -; cdr3_length: 19; v_call: TRBV6-1; j_call: TRBJ2-6; cdr3_nt: TGTGCCAGCAGTGGACTAGGAGACAGGGCACTCCCCGGGGCCAACGTCCTGACTTTC; cdr3_aa: CASSGLGDRALPGANVLTF
d_call: TRBD2; clone_size: -; cdr3_length: 13; v_call: TRBV9; j_call: TRBJ2-1; cdr3_nt: TGTGCCAGCACCGCCGGGACTAGCGGTGAGCAGTTCTTC; cdr3_aa: CASTAGTSGEQFF
d_call: -; clone_size: -; cdr3_length: 14; v_call: TRBV6-5; j_call: TRBJ2-2; cdr3_nt: TGTGCCAGCAGTTATTCCCGGGTTGGCGGGGAGCTGTTTTTT; cdr3_aa: CASSYSRVGGELFF
d_call: TRBD1; clone_size: -; cdr3_length: 16; v_call: TRBV11-2; j_call: TRBJ2-1; cdr3_nt: TGTGCCAGCAGCTTAACGCTAGTCAGGGGGCAGAATGAGCAGTTCTTC; cdr3_aa: CASSLTLVRGQNEQFF
d_call: -; clone_size: -; cdr3_length: 13; v_call: TRBV19; j_call: TRBJ1-5; cdr3_nt: TGTGCCAGTAGTATCTGGGGCGATCAGCCCCAGCATTTT; cdr3_aa: CASSIWGDQPQHF
d_call: TRBD1; clone_size: few; cdr3_length: 13; v_call: TRBV5-6; j_call: TRBJ1-2; cdr3_nt: TGTGCCAGCCTTGGACAGGGTCGATATGGCTACACCTTC; cdr3_aa: CASLGQGRYGYTF
d_call: -; clone_size: -; cdr3_length: 16; v_call: TRBV21-1; j_call: TRBJ1-1; cdr3_nt: TGTGCCAGCAGCGGGTGGGGCTTGCTGAAGAACACTGAAGCTTTCTTT; cdr3_aa: CASSGWGLLKNTEAFF
d_call: TRBD1; clone_size: -; cdr3_length: 14; v_call: TRBV5-1; j_call: TRBJ1-5; cdr3_nt: TGCGCCAGCAGCGCTGGACAGGGCAATCAGCCCCAGCATTTT; cdr3_aa: CASSAGQGNQPQHF
d_call: TRBD1; clone_size: once; cdr3_length: 17; v_call: TRBV19; j_call: TRBJ2-7; cdr3_nt: TGTGCCAGTAGTATAGCCCTACCCGGGACAGGAACCTACGAGCAGTACTTC; cdr3_aa: CASSIALPGTGTYEQYF
d_call: TRBD1; clone_size: -; cdr3_length: 14; v_call: TRBV19; j_call: TRBJ2-5; cdr3_nt: TGTGCCAGTAGCTTACAGGGGACCCAAGAGACCCAGTACTTC; cdr3_aa: CASSLQGTQETQYF
d_call: TRBD2; clone_size: -; cdr3_length: 18; v_call: TRBV6-1; j_call: TRBJ2-1; cdr3_nt: TGTGCCAGCAGTGAAGCTCCACTAGCGGGAGGATCCTACAATGAGCAGTTCTTC; cdr3_aa: CASSEAPLAGGSYNEQFF
d_call: TRBD1; clone_size: -; cdr3_length: 16; v_call: TRBV27; j_call: TRBJ2-1; cdr3_nt: TGTGCCAGCAGTTTATTGGGACAGGGTCCAGGAAATGAGCAGTTCTTC; cdr3_aa: CASSLLGQGPGNEQFF
d_call: -; clone_size: -; cdr3_length: 15; v_call: TRBV19; j_call: TRBJ2-1; cdr3_nt: TGTGCCAGTAGTAAGGACAGTACGATATACAATGAGCAGTTCTTC; cdr3_aa: CASSKDSTIYNEQFF
d_call: -; clone_size: few; cdr3_length: 15; v_call: TRBV7-2; j_call: TRBJ1-1; cdr3_nt: TGTGCCAGCAGCCAGTCGTACTCAGGGCAGACTGAAGCTTTCTTT; cdr3_aa: CASSQSYSGQTEAFF
d_call: -; clone_size: -; cdr3_length: 16; v_call: TRBV6-5; j_call: TRBJ1-2; cdr3_nt: TGTGCCAGCAGTTACTCTCGGCGGGCAGGCCCCTATGGCTACACCTTC; cdr3_aa: CASSYSRRAGPYGYTF
d_call: -; clone_size: -; cdr3_length: 17; v_call: TRBV4-1; j_call: TRBJ1-5; cdr3_nt: TGCGCCAGCAGCCAAGTCGGAGAAGGAAAGGGGCGGCAGCCCCAGCATTTT; cdr3_aa: CASSQVGEGKGRQPQHF
d_call: -; clone_size: -; cdr3_length: 17; v_call: TRBV6-2/TRBV6-3; j_call: TRBJ2-7; cdr3_nt: TGTGCCAGCAGTTACTATTTTCCGCTGGCCCACTCCTACGAGCAGTACTTC; cdr3_aa: CASSYYFPLAHSYEQYF
d_call: TRBD2; clone_size: few; cdr3_length: 15; v_call: TRBV18; j_call: TRBJ2-5; cdr3_nt: TGTGCCAGCTCACGAGAAGCGGGAGCCCCTGAGACCCAGTACTTC; cdr3_aa: CASSREAGAPETQYF
d_call: -; clone_size: -; cdr3_length: 16; v_call: TRBV5-1; j_call: TRBJ2-3; cdr3_nt: TGCGCCAGCAGCCCACCCGGGACACGGAACACAGATACGCAGTATTTT; cdr3_aa: CASSPPGTRNTDTQYF
d_call: -; clone_size: -; cdr3_length: 15; v_call: TRBV9; j_call: TRBJ1-1; cdr3_nt: TGTGCCAGCAGCGTAGCCCCTGTCAGGAACACTGAAGCTTTCTTT; cdr3_aa: CASSVAPVRNTEAFF
d_call: TRBD1; clone_size: -; cdr3_length: 15; v_call: TRBV4-1; j_call: TRBJ1-1; cdr3_nt: TGCGCCAGCAGCCCAATAGGACAGGGGGCATCTGAAGCTTTCTTT; cdr3_aa: CASSPIGQGASEAFF
d_call: -; clone_size: -; cdr3_length: 17; v_call: TRBV2; j_call: TRBJ2-6; cdr3_nt: TGTGCCAGCAGTGGATACCTAACCCGCTCTGGGGCCAACGTCCTGACTTTC; cdr3_aa: CASSGYLTRSGANVLTF
d_call: -; clone_size: -; cdr3_length: 17; v_call: TRBV27; j_call: TRBJ2-1; cdr3_nt: TGTGCCAGCAGTTTATCCCTTGACTCCCGTTTCTACAATGAGCAGTTCTTC; cdr3_aa: CASSLSLDSRFYNEQFF
d_call: -; clone_size: -; cdr3_length: 13; v_call: TRBV7-6; j_call: TRBJ1-2; cdr3_nt: TGTGCCAGCAGCTTAGGCCAGTTCTATGGCTACACCTTC; cdr3_aa: CASSLGQFYGYTF
d_call: TRBD1; clone_size: -; cdr3_length: 15; v_call: TRBV5-1; j_call: TRBJ2-7; cdr3_nt: TGCGCCAGCAGCTTGGAAGGGACAGATCTAGGCGAGCAGTACTTC; cdr3_aa: CASSLEGTDLGEQYF
d_call: -; clone_size: few; cdr3_length: 18; v_call: TRBV2; j_call: TRBJ2-7; cdr3_nt: TGTGCCAGCAGTCGGACTACAGGGGATTCCATTATATCCTACGAGCAGTACTTC; cdr3_aa: CASSRTTGDSIISYEQYF
d_call: TRBD1; clone_size: -; cdr3_length: 15; v_call: TRBV27; j_call: TRBJ1-3; cdr3_nt: TGTGCCAGCAGGCCGGGACAGGTCTCTGGAAACACCATATATTTT; cdr3_aa: CASRPGQVSGNTIYF
d_call: TRBD1; clone_size: -; cdr3_length: 18; v_call: TRBV19; j_call: TRBJ1-5; cdr3_nt: TGTGCCAGTAGTATCGGGGACGGAGGGACAGATAGCAATCAGCCCCAGCATTTT; cdr3_aa: CASSIGDGGTDSNQPQHF
d_call: TRBD1; clone_size: once; cdr3_length: 14; v_call: TRBV19; j_call: TRBJ2-4; cdr3_nt: TGTGCCAGTAGTGGGAACAGGGGTAGGAACATTCAGTACTTC; cdr3_aa: CASSGNRGRNIQYF
d_call: TRBD1; clone_size: -; cdr3_length: 17; v_call: TRBV5-6; j_call: TRBJ1-5; cdr3_nt: TGTGCCAGCAGCTTGGGACAGGGGATGGCAGGCAATCAGCCCCAGCATTTT; cdr3_aa: CASSLGQGMAGNQPQHF
d_call: -; clone_size: -; cdr3_length: 14; v_call: TRBV7-9; j_call: TRBJ2-7; cdr3_nt: TGTGCCAGCAACTGGGACGGGAGCCCCTACGAGCAGTACTTC; cdr3_aa: CASNWDGSPYEQYF
d_call: TRBD2; clone_size: -; cdr3_length: 17; v_call: TRBV5-6; j_call: TRBJ2-2; cdr3_nt: TGTGCCAGCAGCTTGCTCCTAGCGGGAGTAGACACCGGGGAGCTGTTTTTT; cdr3_aa: CASSLLLAGVDTGELFF
d_call: -; clone_size: -; cdr3_length: 13; v_call: TRBV5-4; j_call: TRBJ1-4; cdr3_nt: TGTGCCAGCAGCTTGGGGGGCCTGCAAAAACTGTTTTTT; cdr3_aa: CASSLGGLQKLFF
d_call: -; clone_size: -; cdr3_length: 14; v_call: TRBV27; j_call: TRBJ2-1; cdr3_nt: TGTGCCAGCAGTGCGCAGGGAAGTTCGCAGACTCAGTTCTTC; cdr3_aa: CASSAQGSSQTQFF
d_call: -; clone_size: -; cdr3_length: 13; v_call: TRBV12-3/TRBV12-4; j_call: TRBJ2-7; cdr3_nt: TGTGCCAGCAGAGACAGGTCCTCCTACGAGCAGTACTTC; cdr3_aa: CASRDRSSYEQYF
d_call: -; clone_size: -; cdr3_length: 17; v_call: TRBV6-2/TRBV6-3; j_call: TRBJ1-2; cdr3_nt: TGTGCCAGCAGTTATCGTGATGGCCTAACTGTCTCGGGAGGCTACACCTTC; cdr3_aa: CASSYRDGLTVSGGYTF
d_call: -; clone_size: -; cdr3_length: 13; v_call: TRBV7-9; j_call: TRBJ2-3; cdr3_nt: TGTGCCAGCAGCTTACTAGAAACAGATACGCAGTATTTT; cdr3_aa: CASSLLETDTQYF
d_call: TRBD1; clone_size: once; cdr3_length: 17; v_call: TRBV19; j_call: TRBJ1-5; cdr3_nt: TGTGCCAGTACTGAACTCGGGCAGGGGGCGGGCAATCAGCCCCAGCATTTT; cdr3_aa: CASTELGQGAGNQPQHF
d_call: -; clone_size: -; cdr3_length: 15; v_call: TRBV19; j_call: TRBJ1-1; cdr3_nt: TGTGCCAGTAGTATGACAGGACTCCGGGGCACTGAAGCTTTCTTT; cdr3_aa: CASSMTGLRGTEAFF
d_call: TRBD1; clone_size: -; cdr3_length: 14; v_call: TRBV28; j_call: TRBJ1-5; cdr3_nt: TGTGCCAGCAGTCGCGGCCAGGGGGATCAGCCCCAGCATTTT; cdr3_aa: CASSRGQGDQPQHF